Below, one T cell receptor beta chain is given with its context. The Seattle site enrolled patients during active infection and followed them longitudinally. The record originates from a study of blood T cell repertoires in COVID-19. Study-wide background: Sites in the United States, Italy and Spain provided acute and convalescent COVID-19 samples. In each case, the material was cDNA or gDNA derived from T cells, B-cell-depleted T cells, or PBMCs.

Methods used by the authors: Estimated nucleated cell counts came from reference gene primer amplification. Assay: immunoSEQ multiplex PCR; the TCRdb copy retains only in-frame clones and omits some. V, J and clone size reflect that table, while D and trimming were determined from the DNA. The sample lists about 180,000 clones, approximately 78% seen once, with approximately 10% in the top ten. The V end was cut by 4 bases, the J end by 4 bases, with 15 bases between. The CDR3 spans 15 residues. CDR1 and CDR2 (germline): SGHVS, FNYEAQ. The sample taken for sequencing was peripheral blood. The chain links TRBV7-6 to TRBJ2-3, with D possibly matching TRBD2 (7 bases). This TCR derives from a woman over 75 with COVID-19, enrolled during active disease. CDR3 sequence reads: CASSSWSGGADTQYF. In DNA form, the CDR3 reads TGTGCCAGCAGCTCCTGGTCGGGGGGCGCAGATACGCAGTATTTT.